This T cell receptor beta chain was sequenced during a study of immune cell composition in non-small cell lung cancer. Whole-study findings and limits: Clones >0.5% enriched in tumour were rarer in adenocarcinoma (around 33%) than squamous (approximately 75%).

Sequencing used immunoSEQ multiplex PCR; TCRdb keeps in-frame clones, though not all of them. This table has under 3,500 clones, 60% to 80% appearing once. About this clone: What it recognizes is unknown.

The germline gives CDR1 SGHRS, CDR2 YFSETQ. The CDR3 is 15 residues long. After removal of 0 bases from V and 1 base from J, the junction contained 0 bases not matched to a gene. Normal lung was taken at the farthest possible site, at least 3 cm from tumour. The chain carries TRBV5-1 and TRBJ2-3; 9 bases align to TRBD2. The TCR originated in a human donor with non-small cell lung cancer. Sequenced: non-adjacent lung tissue. DNA for the CDR3: TGCGCCAGCAGCTTGGCTAGCGGGGGCACAGATACGCAGTATTTT. It codes for CASSLASGGTDTQYF.